This TCR beta chain was obtained from a study of CD8+CD57+ T cells in acquired aplastic anemia. Whole-study context: CD4+ and CD8+ cells, once sorted, gave DNA averaging around 3.2 ug. Healthy CD8+ samples averaged about 11.0 million reads. Points from the study as a whole: Patients showed no significant difference from controls in CD8+ Simpson's diversity. Found in both controls and patients were almost 30 CD8+ CDR3 sequences.

Genomic DNA templated the TCR beta VDJ and CDR3 profiling. TCRdb redid the calling of the reads with MiXCR, one entry per CDR3 protein. The sample includes 35,000 to 45,000 distinct CDR3 sequences, about two thirds of them seen just once. As concerns this clonotype: Its antigen is unidentified. An end of the junction does not agree with germline; a read error may underlie this.

The CDR3 is 13 amino acids. The germline gives CDR1 ENHRY, CDR2 SYGVKD. This receptor was identified in a human donor in good health, serving as a control. Material: sorted CD4+, CD8+, or CD8+CD57+ T cells (not recorded which) from PBMCs. J is TRBJ2-2 and V is TRBV10-3; D might be TRBD2 (5 bases). The CDR3 DNA reads TGTGCCATCAGTGAGACGGGCCCCGGGGAGCCGTTCTTT. This codes for CAISETGPGEPFF.